This T cell receptor beta chain stems from a study of T cell changes during pregnancy in multiple sclerosis. CDR1 and CDR2 (germline): SGHDT, YYEEEE. The CDR3 has 16 residues. With V trimmed by 0 bases and J by 5 bases, 0 bases remained unmatched. Only in-frame clones appear in the TCRdb table, and some are missing; sequencing was by immunoSEQ multiplex PCR. The sample lists about 93,000 clones, roughly nine tenths occurring once. The sequences come from peripheral blood, collected after pregnancy. This sequence was found in a female donor in good health, enrolled as a control in a pregnancy study. J is TRBJ2-2 and V is TRBV5-6; 14 nucleotides match TRBD2. The CDR3 DNA sequence: TGTGCCAGCAGCTTGGGACTAGCGGGGGGGACCGGGGAGCTGTTTTTT. Its translation is CASSLGLAGGTGELFF. The complete variable domain, with remaining parts taken from reference TRBV5-6 and TRBJ2-2, reads DAGVTQSPTHLIKTRGQQVTLRCSPKSGHDTVSWYQQALGQGPQFIFQYYEEEERQRGNFPDRFSGHQFPNYSSELNVNALLLGDSALYLCASSLGLAGGTGELFFGEGSRLTVL.